This passage covers 16 T cell receptor beta chains from one sample sequenced in a study of identifying expanded T cells in peripheral blood. Method: immunoSEQ multiplex PCR; TCRdb's copy keeps in-frame clones and lacks some. The sample shows more than 90,000 clones, around 85% of them seen only once. What was sequenced was blood. All receptors come from a person between 18 and 75 years old in good health.

The CDR3 loop reads CASSSPSSGNTQYF. The DNA of the CDR3 is TGCGCCAGCAGCTCACCCTCTAGCGGGAATACGCAGTATTTT. V usage is TRBV5-1 and J usage is TRBJ2-3; TRBD2 aligns across 9 bases. The CDR3 has 14 residues. V trimming: 3 bases; J trimming: 7 bases; junction bases outside the gene matches: 6. From germline, CDR1 is SGHRS and CDR2 YFSETQ. The full variable domain, with the rest looked up from reference TRBV5-1 and TRBJ2-3, is KAGVTQTPRYLIKTRGQQVTLSCSPISGHRSVSWYQQTPGQGLQFLFEYFSETQRNKGNFPGRFSGRQFSNSRSEMNVSTLELGDSALYLCASSSPSSGNTQYFGPGTRLTVL.

The genes are TRBV7-2 and TRBJ2-2; TRBD2 is a possible D gene (6 bases). V lost 1 base, J lost 4 bases, and 13 bases lay in between. The CDR3 contains 16 residues. The germline V gene encodes CDR1 SGHTA and CDR2 FQGNSA. CDR3 in DNA: TGTGCCAGCAGCTTAGAACTGGGAGCGGGCACCGGGGAGCTGTTTTTT. This translates into CASSLELGAGTGELFF.

The gene calls are TRBV5-6 and TRBJ2-1; the D gene is possibly TRBD1 (5 bases). This CDR3 has 17 residues. Germline CDR1 and CDR2: SGHDT and YYEEEE. The V end lost 0 bases, the J end lost 3 bases, and 16 bases lay between the germline ends. The CDR3 protein is CASSLEATKGVYNEQFF. CDR3 DNA sequence: TGTGCCAGCAGCTTGGAGGCAACTAAAGGGGTCTACAATGAGCAGTTCTTC. The whole variable domain, remainder taken from reference TRBV5-6 and TRBJ2-1, is DAGVTQSPTHLIKTRGQQVTLRCSPKSGHDTVSWYQQALGQGPQFIFQYYEEEERQRGNFPDRFSGHQFPNYSSELNVNALLLGDSALYLCASSLEATKGVYNEQFFGPGTRLTVL.

The chain couples TRBV5-1 to TRBJ2-5; maybe TRBD1 (7 bases). The CDR3 is 14 residues long. From germline, CDR1 is SGHRS and CDR2 YFSETQ. Between the trimmed V and J ends, which lost 4 bases and 5 bases, there was a span of 15 bases. This CDR3 is CASSPGGILETQYF. DNA for the CDR3: TGCGCCAGCAGCCCAGGGGGGATTTTGGAGACCCAGTACTTC.

The chain recombines TRBV18 with TRBJ2-7; D unclear. CDR1 is KGHSH and CDR2 is LQKENI in the germline V gene. Trimming stripped 3 bases from V and 3 bases from J, with 15 bases between. The CDR3 sequence is 15 residues long. For the CDR3, the DNA is TGTGCCAGCTCACCTACCTACAGAGATTTCTACGAGCAGTACTTC. As protein: CASSPTYRDFYEQYF.

This clone was counted once. The chain has TRBV5-1 and TRBJ2-7; 10 nucleotides align to TRBD1. The CDR3 runs to 14 residues. In germline, CDR1 is SGHRS, CDR2 YFSETQ. V lost 5 bases, J lost 6 bases, and 8 bases stayed unmatched. The DNA for the CDR3 is TGCGCCAGCAGTCCCCGGGACAGGGGTTCCGAGCAGTACTTC. Translation: CASSPRDRGSEQYF.

This clone was seen only once. This chain uses TRBV7-2 with TRBJ1-1; TRBD1 is a possible D gene (5 bases). Germline CDR1 SGHTA, CDR2 FQGNSA. V was clipped by 1 base and J by 1 base, with 13 bases between them. The CDR3 runs 16 residues. This CDR3 is CASSLEAGWANTEAFF. Written as DNA, the CDR3 is TGTGCCAGCAGCTTAGAAGCAGGGTGGGCGAACACTGAAGCTTTCTTT.

The CDR3 bases are TGTGCCAGCAGCTGGACGGGACAAAGTAATGAAAAACTGTTTTTT. Its protein product is CASSWTGQSNEKLFF. The chain couples TRBV7-2 to TRBJ1-4, with D possibly matching TRBD1 (6 bases). This CDR3 is built from 15 residues. V lost 4 bases and J lost 4, with 13 bases in between. Germline loops: CDR1 SGHTA, CDR2 FQGNSA.

The V gene is TRBV29-1, the J gene TRBJ2-3; no clear D gene. The length of the CDR3 is 14 residues. With 4 bases removed from V and 3 bases from J, the gap between germline ends came to 14 bases. CDR1 and CDR2 (germline): SQVTM, ANQGSEA. DNA for the CDR3: TGCAGCGTTGTCCCCCAGACACCTACAGATACGCAGTATTTT. Translation: CSVVPQTPTDTQYF.

V usage is TRBV15 and J usage is TRBJ2-3; the D is unclear. Looked up from germline, CDR1 is LNHNV and CDR2 is YYDKDF (reference sequence). The CDR3 consists of 15 residues. V was pared by 0 bases and J by 7 bases, with 14 bases between. CDR3 in amino acids: CATSRDRVSSNTQYF. DNA for the CDR3: TGTGCCACCAGCAGAGATCGGGTGTCGAGCAATACGCAGTATTTT.

The V and J genes are TRBV7-2 and TRBJ1-2; TRBD1 aligns across 7 bases. The CDR3 is 16 residues long. Germline lookup yields CDR1 SGHTA and CDR2 FQGNSA. The junction had 11 bases not matched to a gene; V was cut back by 5 bases and J by 2 bases. As DNA, the CDR3 is TGTGCCAGCAGCCGACAGGGACAGTTCCCGAACTATGGCTACACCTTC. Translated: CASSRQGQFPNYGYTF.

The chain carries TRBV2 and TRBJ2-7; a weak D match, TRBD2 (6 bases). V shed 6 bases and J shed 5 bases, with 23 bases lying between them. Germline assignment: CDR1 SNHLY and CDR2 FYNNEI. The CDR3 is made up of 16 amino acids. In DNA form, the CDR3 reads TGTGCCAGCAGGATTACGCGCGGAGGGTACGCCCACGAGCAGTACTTC. Translated, it gives CASRITRGGYAHEQYF.

The chain couples TRBV4-3 to TRBJ1-6; the D gene is possibly TRBD1 (6 bases). In germline, CDR1 is LGHNA, CDR2 YSLEER. V lost 1 base to trimming and J lost 5 bases, with 24 bases between them. This CDR3 is 20 amino acids long. The CDR3 bases are TGCGCCAGCAGCCAAGGCCGGGGGCGCCAATTATTATCCCATAATTCACCCCTCCACTTT. This codes for CASSQGRGRQLLSHNSPLHF.

The chain employs TRBV19 and TRBJ1-2, with 7 positions matching TRBD1. The CDR3 is made up of 13 amino acids. Trimming at V came to 7 bases and at J to 8 bases, leaving 10 bases not matched to a gene. CDR1 and CDR2 from the germline V gene are LNHDA and SQIVND (reference sequence). CDR3 bases: TGTGCCAGTACCGAGGGGGCGGCGATCGGCTACACCTTC. This codes for CASTEGAAIGYTF.

V usage is TRBV29-1 and J usage is TRBJ2-3, with TRBD2 matching 7 bases. CDR1 is SQVTM, CDR2 ANQGSEA, per germline. Unmatched junction bases numbered 14, after V lost 6 bases and J lost 5 bases. This CDR3 spans 15 amino acids. The DNA of the CDR3 is TGCAGCGTGGCCAAGATGTCTAGCGGTGGAGATACGCAGTATTTT. As protein: CSVAKMSSGGDTQYF.

In its sample, this clone was seen once. The rearrangement links TRBV9 to TRBJ2-3, with D possibly matching TRBD1 (5 bases). CDR1 and CDR2 (germline): SGDLS, YYNGEE. V was pared by 4 bases and J by 5 bases, with 20 bases between. The CDR3 has 16 residues. The chain's CDR3 is CASSFPASPGLDTQYF. CDR3 nucleotide sequence: TGTGCCAGCAGCTTCCCGGCCTCCCCAGGGTTAGATACGCAGTATTTT.